These 8 T cell receptor beta chains came from one sample sequenced in a study of response to subunit inactivated influenza vaccine. Each CDR3 protein gets one entry after TCRdb re-called the RT-PCR reads with MiXCR. Found here are 400,000 to 650,000 distinct CDR3 sequences, 6.5% to 8% of them singletons; the top ten hold under 15%. This sample comprised PBMCs from blood, obtained less than 30 months after vaccination. The origin of the receptors is a man aged 45 to 70 who received an inactivated influenza vaccine.

The rearrangement joins TRBV5-6 to TRBJ2-1; 13 bases fit TRBD2. Germline V gene sequence: CDR1 SGHDT, CDR2 YYEEEE. CDR3 size: 16 residues. Unmatched junction bases numbered 11, after V lost 4 bases and J lost 10 bases. The DNA for the CDR3 is TGTGCCAGCAGCCGGCAAATCGGACTAGCGGGAGAAGAGCAGTTCTTC. Protein product: CASSRQIGLAGEEQFF. Combining the CDR3 with reference TRBV5-6 and TRBJ2-1 gives the whole variable domain DAGVTQSPTHLIKTRGQQVTLRCSPKSGHDTVSWYQQALGQGPQFIFQYYEEEERQRGNFPDRFSGHQFPNYSSELNVNALLLGDSALYLCASSRQIGLAGEEQFFGPGTRLTVL.

The sample holds a few counts of this clonotype. J is TRBJ1-2 and V is TRBV7-2; TRBD1 might be the D (6 bases). Germline V gene lookup returns CDR1 SGHTA and CDR2 FQGNSA. Between the trimmed V and J ends, which lost 5 bases and 7 bases, there was a span of 14 bases. CDR3 length: 13 amino acids. In nucleotides, the CDR3 is TGTGCCAGCAGCATGGGGGCCCCCGGTGGCTACACCTTC. Translation gives CASSMGAPGGYTF.

The genes are TRBV20-1 and TRBJ2-1; tentative D call: TRBD2 (5 bases). CDR3 size: 14 residues. Between the trimmed V and J ends, which lost 1 base and 4 bases, there was a span of 11 bases. The V gene's germline CDR1 is DFQATT and CDR2 SNEGSKA (reference sequence). CDR3 protein: CSARGASQYNEQFF. The CDR3, as DNA: TGCAGTGCTAGAGGGGCTAGCCAGTACAATGAGCAGTTCTTC.

This clonotype was recorded at least ten times. The chain is built from TRBV15 and TRBJ2-5, with TRBD2 matching 11 bases. The junction had 5 bases not matched to a gene; V was cut back by 6 bases and J by 5 bases. The germline V gene has CDR1 LNHNV and CDR2 YYDKDF (reference sequence). The CDR3 is 14 amino acids. CDR3 protein: CATRLAGGSETQYF. The CDR3 nucleotides are TGTGCCACCAGGCTAGCGGGAGGAAGCGAGACCCAGTACTTC.

This clonotype was seen repeatedly, ten times or more. The genes are TRBV4-3 and TRBJ1-2; 9 nucleotides line up with TRBD1. The V gene's germline CDR1 is LGHNA and CDR2 YSLEER. Trimming cost V 3 bases and J 7 bases; bases outside gene matches: 6. CDR3 length: 14 amino acids. The CDR3 DNA follows: TGCGCCAGCAGCCACAGGGGACAGGGAGTTGGCTACACCTTC. This encodes CASSHRGQGVGYTF.

This clonotype was observed at least ten times. The V gene is TRBV29-1, the J gene TRBJ1-1; D is ambiguous. This CDR3 has 11 residues. V lost 5 bases to trimming and J lost 7 bases, with 11 bases between them. From germline, CDR1 is SQVTM and CDR2 ANQGSEA. CDR3 residues: CSVPRTFEAFF. CDR3 nucleotide sequence: TGCAGCGTTCCCCGGACCTTTGAAGCTTTCTTT.

This chain links TRBV5-1 with TRBJ1-5; TRBD1 matches at 10 bases. This CDR3 has 18 residues. The ends lost 4 bases at V and 0 bases at J; junction bases unmatched: 10. Germline CDR1 and CDR2: SGHRS and YFSETQ. CDR3: CASSLGQGGPYSNQPQHF. In nucleotides, the CDR3 is TGCGCCAGCAGCCTAGGACAGGGGGGGCCTTATAGCAATCAGCCCCAGCATTTT.

This chain joins TRBV7-2 and TRBJ1-2; D unresolved. The V gene lost 5 bases and the J gene lost 13 bases, with 14 bases spanning the gap. This CDR3 has 11 amino acids. The germline V gene has CDR1 SGHTA and CDR2 FQGNSA. In nucleotides, the CDR3 is TGTGCCAGCAGCGCCCCAGGTCCTGCCACCTTC. This sequence encodes CASSAPGPATF.